Listed below are T cell receptor beta chains from one sample, sequenced in a study of control samples from healthy donors and cancer patients. Using immunoSEQ multiplex PCR, the repertoire was profiled, and TCRdb retains in-frame clones only, with some absent. The sample has roughly 120,000 clones; about 95% are singletons. Sequencing was carried out using blood. Source of these receptors: a man aged 30-40 years in good health. Both conserved end residues are part of each CDR3.

v_call: TRBV27; j_call: TRBJ1-1; cdr3_aa: CASSSGGNTEAFF
v_call: TRBV5-8; j_call: TRBJ2-2; cdr3_aa: CATKGTGELFF
v_call: TRBV10-1; j_call: TRBJ1-2; cdr3_aa: CASSERTNYGYTF
v_call: TRBV30; j_call: TRBJ2-3; cdr3_aa: CAWSVRRDTQYF
v_call: TRBV7-8; j_call: TRBJ2-2; cdr3_aa: CASWAGGFLSTGELFF
v_call: TRBV25-1; j_call: TRBJ2-1; cdr3_aa: CASSEWAGMNEQFF
v_call: TRBV7-9; j_call: TRBJ2-7; cdr3_aa: CASSPGQGKDEQYF
v_call: TRBV28; j_call: TRBJ2-7; cdr3_aa: CASSLTLLEEQYF
v_call: TRBV6-6; j_call: TRBJ1-5; cdr3_aa: CASSSQGSNQPQHF
v_call: TRBV18; j_call: TRBJ1-2; cdr3_aa: CASSLMGRYTMNYGYTF
v_call: TRBV19; j_call: TRBJ2-1; cdr3_aa: CASSAGVSSYNEQFF
v_call: TRBV5-1; j_call: TRBJ2-3; cdr3_aa: CASSFRLTPGDTQYF
v_call: TRBV4-1; j_call: TRBJ1-6; cdr3_aa: CASSQEVGARSPLHF
v_call: TRBV18; j_call: TRBJ2-5; cdr3_aa: CASSTGQGPQETQYF